One TCR beta chain is described in this entry. The antigen it recognizes is unknown. No much larger clone exists at a distance of one base, and base qualities are not known. Separate from the approximately 700-subject first cohort, the validation cohort of roughly 130 subjects was the group to which the donors belonged. This sample stems from a study of cytomegalovirus exposure and HLA in healthy donors (dated by TCRdb to about 2017). About the study as a whole: According to a later analysis, one platform produced both the roughly 130 validation repertoires and the roughly 640 repertoires of the first cohort. The study aimed to test whether cataloging public T cell receptors could reveal signatures of past pathogen exposure. In addition to the first cohort of approximately 650 subjects, a separate validation cohort of 130 or so different subjects was used. To predict cytomegalovirus infection status, the study combined high-throughput TCR immunosequencing, statistical association of individual TCRs with disease status, and machine learning. Broader findings and caveats from the paper: According to the authors, the approach could potentially be generalized to other disease states and immunological phenotypes. All 120 or so repertoires were used to score co-occurrence in the validation cohort in a later analysis, because that analysis had no HLA typing for the cohort. The classifier was reported to diagnose cytomegalovirus status with high specificity and sensitivity in both the original cohort and the validation cohort. Subsequent analysis determined that TCRs grouped into clusters in the first cohort also showed a tendency toward co-occurrence across the roughly 110 validation repertoires, and approximately 93% of cluster scores exceeded 0. While some public TCRs were present in many individuals, most TCR sequences turned up only very rarely across donors. The study gave a list of under 200 TCR beta chains associated with cytomegalovirus. A few of the identified cytomegalovirus-associated TCR beta chains were confirmed in vitro to be specific for cytomegalovirus antigens.

Its CDR3 holds 16 amino acids, cysteine through phenylalanine. CDR3 DNA only is kept here, 48 bases in frame from base 1. The germline V gene provides CDR1 MNHEY and CDR2 SVGAGI. Ends trimmed: V by 4 bases, J by 2 bases; bases unmatched to a gene: 8. Library preparation employed the immunoSEQ multiplex PCR assay. In the paper's pipeline: A statistical classification framework was built for diagnosing cytomegalovirus status from the catalog of TCR beta chain sequences. Imported from immuneACCESS, the table was reduced by TCRdb to in-frame sequences with V and J called. These copies leave out some clones; in studies compared against another copy, an unresolved V gene accounts for under half, and the cause of the remainder is not known. V and J calls and clone size are given by that table; D and trimming were obtained from the DNA. The sample table records 70,000 to 80,000 clones; 94% of these occur just once. The ten largest account for about 3.5% of the sample.

The sequence was collected from a woman between 18 and 29 years old in good health and CMV-seropositive. The sequencing sample was made of PBMCs. The sequence is built from TRBV6-5 and TRBJ2-1; TRBD2 matches 7 bases in the middle. The CDR3 is CASSSRAGLAYNEQFF. The DNA sequence reads TGTGCCAGCAGTTCCAGAGCGGGGTTGGCCTACAATGAGCAGTTCTTC.